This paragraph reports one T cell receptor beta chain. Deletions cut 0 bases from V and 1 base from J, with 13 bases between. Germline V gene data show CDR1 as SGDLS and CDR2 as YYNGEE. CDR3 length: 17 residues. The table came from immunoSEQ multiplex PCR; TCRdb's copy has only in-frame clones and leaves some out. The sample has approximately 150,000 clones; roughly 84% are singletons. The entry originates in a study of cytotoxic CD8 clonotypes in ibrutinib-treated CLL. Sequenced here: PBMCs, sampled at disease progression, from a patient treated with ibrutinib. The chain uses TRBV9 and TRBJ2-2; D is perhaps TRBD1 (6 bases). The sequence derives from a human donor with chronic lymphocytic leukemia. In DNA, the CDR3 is TGTGCCAGCAGCGTAGCTACTAGGACAGTGAACACCGGGGAGCTGTTTTTT. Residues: CASSVATRTVNTGELFF. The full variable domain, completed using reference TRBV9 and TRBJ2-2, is DSGVTQTPKHLITATGQRVTLRCSPRSGDLSVYWYQQSLDQGLQFLIQYYNGEERAKGNILERFSAQQFPDLHSELNLSSLELGDSALYFCASSVATRTVNTGELFFGEGSRLTVL.